The sequence of this T cell receptor (beta chain) was determined in a study of cytomegalovirus exposure and HLA in healthy donors. Study outcomes and limitations: Rare TCR sequences dominated, though some public TCRs recurred in many donors.

The PCR made use of 60 Vbeta and 13 Jbeta primers. Produced via immunoSEQ multiplex PCR; TCRdb's table is partial and in-frame only. Of just over 200,000 clones listed, under 70% are singletons. As to this clone: Antigen unknown.

The CDR3 covers 16 residues. Trimming at V came to 2 bases and at J to 10 bases, leaving 11 bases not matched to a gene. Per germline, CDR1 SEHNR and CDR2 FQNEAQ (reference sequence). V usage is TRBV7-9 and J usage is TRBJ2-1; 10 nucleotides agree with TRBD1. This TCR was recovered from a man aged 40-55 years in good health and CMV-seropositive. The source material was PBMCs. In nucleotides, the CDR3 is TGTGCCAGCAGCTTATCCGGCGACAGGGGGCTTTGGGAGCAGTTCTTC. Translated, it gives CASSLSGDRGLWEQFF.